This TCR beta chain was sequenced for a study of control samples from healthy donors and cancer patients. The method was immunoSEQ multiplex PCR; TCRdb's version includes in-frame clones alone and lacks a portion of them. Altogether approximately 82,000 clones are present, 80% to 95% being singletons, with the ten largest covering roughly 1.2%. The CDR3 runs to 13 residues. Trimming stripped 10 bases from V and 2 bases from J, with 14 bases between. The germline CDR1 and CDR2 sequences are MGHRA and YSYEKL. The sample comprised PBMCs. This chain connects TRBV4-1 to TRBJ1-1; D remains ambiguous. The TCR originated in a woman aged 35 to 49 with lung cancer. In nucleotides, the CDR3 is TGCGCCACCTCTGGACGGCTCAACACTGAAGCTTTCTTT. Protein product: CATSGRLNTEAFF.